These 23 T cell receptor beta chains came from one sample sequenced in a study of shared clonotypes between healthy human individuals. Sequencing used immunoSEQ multiplex PCR; TCRdb keeps in-frame clones, though not all of them. This table holds more than 2 million clones, approximately 95% found once. Only CD45RO-negative cells positively selected for CCR7 counted as naive CD8 cells, so terminally differentiated effector memory CD45RA+ cells were excluded. Material: naive CD8+ T cells sorted from blood. The receptors derive from a man aged 18 to 30 in good health.

The chain carries TRBV6-1 and TRBJ2-3; a possible D gene is TRBD2 (6 bases). This CDR3 is 18 amino acids long. V shed 4 bases and J shed 1 base, with 21 bases lying between them. Germline-derived CDR1 and CDR2 are MNHNS and SASEGT. As DNA, the CDR3 is TGTGCCAGCAGTGTGGACCTATCGGGGGTCCACGGCACAGATACGCAGTATTTT. Amino acid sequence: CASSVDLSGVHGTDTQYF.

The V call is TRBV6-5, the J call TRBJ1-2; no reliable D call. The CDR3 totals 14 residues. Per the germline V gene, CDR1 is MNHEY and CDR2 is SVGAGI. Deletions cut 0 bases from V and 6 bases from J, with 11 bases between. The CDR3 sequence: CASSYSIGNDGYTF. CDR3 nucleotide sequence: TGTGCCAGCAGTTACTCGATCGGGAACGATGGCTACACCTTC.

The rearrangement joins TRBV30 to TRBJ1-6; no definite D call. Trimming cost V 2 bases and J 2 bases, with 19 bases left between them. The CDR3 covers 18 residues. CDR1 and CDR2 from the germline V gene are GTSNPN and SVGIG (reference sequence). This CDR3 reads CAWSRSAWHSPYNSPLHF. For the CDR3, the DNA is TGTGCCTGGAGTCGTTCCGCATGGCACAGCCCCTATAATTCACCCCTCCACTTT.

The chain carries TRBV11-1 and TRBJ1-2; 8 bases match TRBD1. CDR3 length: 17 amino acids. Trimming took 5 bases from V and 8 from J; bases not matched to a gene: 19. Germline assignment: CDR1 SGHAT and CDR2 FQDESV (reference sequence). CDR3 sequence reads: CASSVPGQETGRGGYTF. DNA of the CDR3: TGTGCCAGCAGCGTCCCGGGACAGGAAACGGGTCGGGGAGGCTACACCTTC.

The chain carries TRBV19 and TRBJ1-1; D is uncertain. This CDR3 contains 16 residues. Germline CDR1 LNHDA, CDR2 SQIVND (reference sequence). The V end lost 5 bases, the J end lost 0 bases, and 16 bases lay between the germline ends. The CDR3 bases are TGTGCCAGTAGTCCCTCCGGTGAAGCCATGAACACTGAAGCTTTCTTT. Translation: CASSPSGEAMNTEAFF.

This clone was recorded a few times. V and J are TRBV9 and TRBJ2-4, with D perhaps being TRBD1 or TRBD2 (5 bases each). Germline assignment: CDR1 SGDLS and CDR2 YYNGEE. Trimming stripped 3 bases from V and 8 bases from J, with 12 bases between. The CDR3 length is 13 residues. CDR3 coding DNA: TGTGCCAGCAGCGGTGCCCGAGGGGACATTCAGTACTTC. Its protein is CASSGARGDIQYF.

Concerning this clone: Distinct nucleotide sequences in the sample also encode this CDR3. The CDR3 DNA is TGTGCCAGCAGTCCGACAGGGGAGGATTACGAGCAGTACTTC. Translating gives CASSPTGEDYEQYF. The chain combines TRBV28 with TRBJ2-7; TRBD1 aligns across 8 bases. Germline V CDR1 and CDR2: MDHEN, SYDVKM. This CDR3 is built from 14 residues. V lost 5 bases and J lost 4; bases outside the gene matches: 7.

Concerning this clone: This may arise from a read error, as a much more abundant clone is one base away. The V and J genes are TRBV5-5 and TRBJ1-1; perhaps TRBD1 as D (6 bases). The CDR3 is made up of 14 amino acids. The V gene's germline CDR1 is SGHKS and CDR2 YYEKEE (reference sequence). Trimming removed 0 bases from V and 0 bases from J, with 6 bases in between. CDR3 DNA sequence: TGTGCCAGCAGCTTGGAGGGGGTGAACACTGAAGCTTTCTTT. Protein product: CASSLEGVNTEAFF.

The CDR3 spells CASSQVSVAEAFF. Written as DNA, the CDR3 is TGCGCCAGCAGCCAAGTTTCAGTAGCTGAAGCTTTCTTT. V gene TRBV4-1 combines with J gene TRBJ1-1; unclear D gene. Germline loops: CDR1 MGHRA, CDR2 YSYEKL. V was trimmed by 1 base and J by 6 bases, leaving 9 bases between them. CDR3 length: 13 amino acids.

In this sample, this clone turned up once. This chain connects TRBV5-1 to TRBJ2-1; 10 bases are shared with TRBD2. This CDR3 has 16 residues. Losses at the gene ends were 4 bases for V and 8 bases for J; bases not matched to a gene: 12. Germline V gives CDR1 SGHRS, CDR2 YFSETQ. CDR3 residues: CASSPVGAGGPHEQFF. The CDR3 DNA follows: TGCGCCAGCAGCCCCGTAGGAGCGGGAGGGCCCCATGAGCAGTTCTTC.

In the case of this clone: Within the sample, other DNA sequences also encode this same CDR3. The gene calls are TRBV27 and TRBJ2-2; D gene unclear. Trimming cost V 3 bases and J 0 bases, with 5 bases left between them. CDR1 and CDR2 from the germline V gene are MNHEY and SMNVEV (reference sequence). The CDR3 runs to 14 residues. In nucleotides, the CDR3 is TGTGCCAGCAGTTTCACACCGAACACCGGGGAGCTGTTTTTT. Amino acid sequence: CASSFTPNTGELFF.

The chain carries TRBV2 and TRBJ2-1; a weak D match, TRBD2 (5 bases). Per germline, CDR1 SNHLY and CDR2 FYNNEI. The CDR3 consists of 18 residues. Trimming removed 1 base at V and 2 bases at J, with 18 bases between. In nucleotides, the CDR3 is TGTGCCAGCAGTGAAGACCCGGATACCCCGAGGGCCTACAATGAGCAGTTCTTC. Translation: CASSEDPDTPRAYNEQFF. The full variable domain, rest sourced from reference TRBV2 and TRBJ2-1, is EPEVTQTPSHQVTQMGQEVILRCVPISNHLYFYWYRQILGQKVEFLVSFYNNEISEKSEIFDDQFSVERPDGSNFTLKIRSTKLEDSAMYFCASSEDPDTPRAYNEQFFGPGTRLTVL.

J is TRBJ1-5 and V is TRBV19; D not certain. Trimming took off 8 bases at V and 6 bases at J, with 14 bases between the two ends. The germline V gene has CDR1 LNHDA and CDR2 SQIVND (reference sequence). This CDR3 contains 13 residues. CDR3 DNA: TGTGCCAGTCTGAACGGTTACGGTCAGCCCCAGCATTTT. Translating gives CASLNGYGQPQHF.

This chain uses TRBV7-2 with TRBJ2-7; the D is unclear. V was shortened by 2 bases and J by 4 bases, with 6 bases between the two germline ends. The CDR3 consists of 12 residues. Germline CDR1 reads SGHTA; CDR2 reads FQGNSA. In DNA, the CDR3 is TGTGCCAGCAGCTTAACAGCATACGAGCAGTACTTC. It encodes CASSLTAYEQYF.

This clone has just one count. V and J are TRBV27 and TRBJ2-1; 10 bases map to TRBD2. The CDR3 sequence is 14 residues long. V shed 7 bases, J shed 4 bases, and the junction held 4 bases outside the gene matches. Germline-derived CDR1 and CDR2 are MNHEY and SMNVEV (reference sequence). CDR3 protein: CASTIAGGYNEQFF. The DNA of the CDR3 is TGTGCCAGCACCATAGCGGGAGGATACAATGAGCAGTTCTTC.

This rearrangement joins TRBV30 to TRBJ2-3; 13 nucleotides match TRBD2. V shed 5 bases, J shed 3 bases, and the junction held 11 bases outside the gene matches. Germline loops: CDR1 GTSNPN, CDR2 SVGIG (reference sequence). There are 17 residues in the CDR3. As DNA, the CDR3 is TGTGCCTGGGTCGGACTAGCGGGGGACCTTGGGACAGATACGCAGTATTTT. It codes for CAWVGLAGDLGTDTQYF.

This clone was detected once. The gene calls are TRBV6-5 and TRBJ1-1; a weak D match, TRBD1 (5 bases). V was cut by 6 bases and J by 1 base, with 15 bases left in between. The CDR3 extends over 15 amino acids. From germline, CDR1 is MNHEY and CDR2 SVGAGI. For the CDR3, the DNA is TGTGCCAGCAGCTCCTTAGGGACGACGAACACTGAAGCTTTCTTT. Its protein product is CASSSLGTTNTEAFF.

Only one count was recorded for this clone. The chain links TRBV30 to TRBJ2-7, with TRBD2 identical over 10 bases. The CDR3 consists of 15 residues. The J segment lost 2 bases and the V segment lost 0 bases, leaving 4 bases of the junction unmatched. Germline lookup yields CDR1 GTSNPN and CDR2 SVGIG (reference sequence). The CDR3 bases are TGTGCCTGGAGTGTACCAGCGGGAGGGACCTACGAGCAGTACTTC. This codes for CAWSVPAGGTYEQYF. The complete variable domain, with remaining parts taken from reference TRBV30 and TRBJ2-7, reads SQTIHQWPATLVQPVGSPLSLECTVEGTSNPNLYWYRQAAGRGLQLLFYSVGIGQISSEVPQNLSASRPQDRQFILSSKKLLLSDSGFYLCAWSVPAGGTYEQYFGPGTRLTVT.

This clone was detected once. The chain has TRBV7-6 and TRBJ2-3; TRBD2 agrees at 8 bases. V trimming: 2 bases; J trimming: 3 bases; junction bases outside the gene matches: 7. The CDR3 covers 16 residues. The germline V gene encodes CDR1 SGHVS and CDR2 FNYEAQ. For the CDR3, the DNA is TGTGCCAGCAGCTTATTCGCGGGAGGAGAGACAGATACGCAGTATTTT. Its protein is CASSLFAGGETDTQYF.

The V gene is TRBV15, the J gene TRBJ1-1; D ambiguous. The CDR3 is 13 residues long. V dropped 1 base and J dropped 0 bases, with 3 bases sitting between them. Germline CDR1 reads LNHNV; CDR2 reads YYDKDF (reference sequence). In nucleotides, the CDR3 is TGTGCCACCAGCAGAGCGGTGAACACTGAAGCTTTCTTT. Protein sequence: CATSRAVNTEAFF.

A remark on this clone: Other DNA sequences in the sample encode the same CDR3. The genes are TRBV6-1 and TRBJ2-5, with D tentatively TRBD1 (6 bases). CDR3 length: 14 residues. The germline V gene encodes CDR1 MNHNS and CDR2 SASEGT. Between the trimmed V and J ends, which lost 0 bases and 5 bases, there was a span of 10 bases. CDR3 amino acids: CASSEAGGWETQYF. The CDR3, as DNA: TGTGCCAGCAGTGAAGCAGGGGGTTGGGAGACCCAGTACTTC.

The chain uses TRBV9 and TRBJ1-1; 8 nucleotides align to TRBD1. Per the germline V gene, CDR1 is SGDLS and CDR2 is YYNGEE. Germline trimming cut 4 bases from V and 4 bases from J; bases unmatched to any gene: 6. The CDR3 runs 14 residues. CDR3 in amino acids: CASSFTDRATEAFF. Written as DNA, the CDR3 is TGTGCCAGCAGCTTCACGGACAGGGCCACTGAAGCTTTCTTT.

The chain recombines TRBV2 with TRBJ2-7; tentative D call: TRBD2 (6 bases). V was pared by 8 bases and J by 3 bases, with 20 bases between. CDR3 size: 15 residues. The germline CDR1 and CDR2 sequences are SNHLY and FYNNEI. CDR3 protein: CASLKSGVNGYEQYF. The CDR3 DNA reads TGTGCCAGCCTTAAATCGGGGGTTAATGGCTACGAGCAGTACTTC.